This entry lists 20 T cell receptor beta chains sequenced from one sample in a study of cytomegalovirus exposure and HLA in healthy donors. Use of 60 Vbeta and 13 Jbeta primers characterized the PCR. Sequenced by immunoSEQ multiplex PCR; TCRdb stores in-frame clones only, minus some. The data hold approximately 100,000 clones, with 55% to 75% observed a single time. Sequencing input: PBMCs. The receptor source for this set is a woman aged 70-85 years in good health and CMV-seropositive.

This chain uses TRBV19 with TRBJ1-4; weak D call: TRBD1 (5 bases). Germline lookup yields CDR1 LNHDA and CDR2 SQIVND (reference sequence). This CDR3 contains 13 residues. V shed 10 bases and J shed 5 bases, with 14 bases lying between them. The CDR3 DNA sequence: TGTGCCACCGGGGGAGTTACCAATGAAAAACTGTTTTTT. Its protein is CATGGVTNEKLFF.

The rearrangement uses TRBV5-1 and TRBJ1-2, with 7 nucleotides matching TRBD1. CDR3 length equals 15 residues. The V gene end was trimmed by 3 bases and the J gene end by 1 base; junction bases not matched to a gene: 6. The germline V gene encodes CDR1 SGHRS and CDR2 YFSETQ. The CDR3 here is CASSSSTGINYGYTF. In DNA form, the CDR3 reads TGCGCCAGCAGCTCCTCGACAGGGATTAACTATGGCTACACCTTC.

The genes are TRBV18 and TRBJ2-5; TRBD2 matches 12 bases. The germline gives CDR1 KGHSH, CDR2 LQKENI. J lost 6 bases, V lost 3 bases, and 11 bases had no gene match. CDR3 length: 17 amino acids. The chain's CDR3 is CASSPLATSGGTKTQYF. DNA for the CDR3: TGTGCCAGCTCACCCCTTGCGACTAGCGGGGGAACGAAGACCCAGTACTTC.

The chain has TRBV28 and TRBJ1-2; 7 nucleotides align to TRBD1. CDR1 MDHEN and CDR2 SYDVKM come from the germline V gene. The CDR3 length is 16 residues. Losses at the gene ends were 2 bases for V and 1 base for J; bases not matched to a gene: 7. Written as DNA, the CDR3 is TGTGCCAGCAGTTTACCCGGGACAGAGATTAACTATGGCTACACCTTC. Translated, it gives CASSLPGTEINYGYTF.

This clone turned up a few times. The chain uses TRBV6-6 and TRBJ1-1; D is unresolved. The CDR3 runs to 12 residues. Trimming pared 6 bases from V and 6 bases from J, leaving 11 bases between. From germline, CDR1 is MNHNY and CDR2 SVGAGI (reference sequence). CDR3 loop: CASSPQRAEAFF. CDR3 nucleotides: TGTGCCAGCAGCCCACAGAGAGCTGAAGCTTTCTTT.

This clone was observed a single time. The CDR3, as DNA: TGTGCCAGTAGTATAGCGTCGGGGGTCCACACAGATACGCAGTATTTT. Protein: CASSIASGVHTDTQYF. V gene TRBV19 combines with J gene TRBJ2-3, with D possibly matching TRBD2 (6 bases). Trimming removed 1 base from V and 2 bases from J, with 13 bases in between. The length of the CDR3 is 16 residues. Germline lookup yields CDR1 LNHDA and CDR2 SQIVND (reference sequence).

This chain links TRBV7-9 with TRBJ2-1; 10 bases match TRBD2. CDR1 and CDR2 (germline): SEHNR, FQNEAQ (reference sequence). Losses at the gene ends were 5 bases for V and 8 bases for J; bases not matched to a gene: 12. The CDR3 runs 16 residues. CDR3 in DNA: TGTGCCAGCAGCACTTTTGGGGGACTAGCGAAGGATGAGCAGTTCTTC. It is translated as CASSTFGGLAKDEQFF.

The J gene is TRBJ2-3, the V gene TRBV5-4; D call uncertain. The CDR3 runs to 13 residues. Trimming stripped 1 base from V and 3 bases from J, with 6 bases between. Per germline, CDR1 SGHNT and CDR2 YYREEE (reference sequence). The CDR3 bases are TGTGCCAGCAGCTTGTATGAGACAGATACGCAGTATTTT. Translated: CASSLYETDTQYF.

V usage is TRBV2 and J usage is TRBJ2-5, with D uncertain. Germline loops: CDR1 SNHLY, CDR2 FYNNEI. Trimming shortened V by 3 bases and J by 5 bases, and 7 bases separated the two germline ends. This CDR3 contains 12 residues. CDR3: CASSDRLETQYF. The DNA of the CDR3 is TGTGCCAGCAGTGATAGACTTGAGACCCAGTACTTC. The whole variable domain, remainder taken from reference TRBV2 and TRBJ2-5, is EPEVTQTPSHQVTQMGQEVILRCVPISNHLYFYWYRQILGQKVEFLVSFYNNEISEKSEIFDDQFSVERPDGSNFTLKIRSTKLEDSAMYFCASSDRLETQYFGPGTRLLVL.

This clone came up a few times. This sequence joins TRBV19 and TRBJ1-2; 9 bases line up with TRBD1. The CDR3 totals 15 residues. V dropped 3 bases and J dropped 4; count of bases not matched to a gene: 6. Germline V gene lookup returns CDR1 LNHDA and CDR2 SQIVND (reference sequence). CDR3 bases: TGTGCCAGTAGTATCGGGACAGGGACAGGCTATGGCTACACCTTC. Its translation: CASSIGTGTGYGYTF.

The rearrangement links TRBV4-1 to TRBJ2-1; 11 bases map to TRBD2. This CDR3 has 15 amino acids. The germline gives CDR1 MGHRA, CDR2 YSYEKL. The V and J ends lost 4 bases and 7 bases, in that order; junction bases with no gene match: 6. CDR3 DNA: TGCGCCAGCAGCCCACTAGCGGGGGTACTAAATGAGCAGTTCTTC. Amino acids: CASSPLAGVLNEQFF.

The chain links TRBV30 to TRBJ1-5, with unresolved D. The V end was cut by 5 bases, the J end by 0 bases, with 8 bases between. The CDR3 sequence is 13 residues long. Germline V gene data show CDR1 as GTSNPN and CDR2 as SVGIG (reference sequence). CDR3 in DNA: TGTGCCTGGGGACGGGATAGCAATCAGCCCCAGCATTTT. Translation gives CAWGRDSNQPQHF.

Only a few counts were recorded for this clone. This chain links TRBV6-5 with TRBJ1-1, with 7 bases lining up with TRBD1. Germline V gene sequence: CDR1 MNHEY, CDR2 SVGAGI. The V segment lost 2 bases and the J segment 3 bases; nucleotides outside the gene matches: 3. The CDR3 is made up of 14 amino acids. CDR3 bases: TGTGCCAGCAGTTACCACACAGGGGACACTGAAGCTTTCTTT. Translating it yields CASSYHTGDTEAFF.

The chain joins TRBV5-1 to TRBJ1-4; tentative D call: TRBD1 (5 bases). V dropped 4 bases and J dropped 8 bases, with 21 bases sitting between them. CDR3 length equals 16 residues. Germline V CDR1 and CDR2: SGHRS, YFSETQ. In DNA form, the CDR3 reads TGCGCCAGCAGCCCCTCCGGGGTAGGAGGGGTCGAAAAACTGTTTTTT. Encoded protein: CASSPSGVGGVEKLFF.

The chain links TRBV30 to TRBJ2-6; maybe TRBD1 (6 bases). Germline V gene sequence: CDR1 GTSNPN, CDR2 SVGIG (reference sequence). Trimming took 2 bases from V and 2 from J, leaving 19 bases between them. This CDR3 is built from 18 residues. CDR3 loop: CAWSSAAGAGTGANVLTF. The CDR3 nucleotides read TGTGCCTGGAGTTCAGCGGCAGGGGCGGGCACTGGGGCCAACGTCCTGACTTTC.

This chain uses TRBV4-2 with TRBJ1-4; D perhaps matches TRBD1 (6 bases). The V gene lost 0 bases and the J gene lost 8 bases, with 10 bases spanning the gap. The germline gives CDR1 LGHNA, CDR2 YNFKEQ. CDR3 size: 14 residues. The CDR3, as DNA: TGTGCCAGCAGCCAAGATACAGGGACGGAAAAACTGTTTTTT. Its protein is CASSQDTGTEKLFF.

This sequence joins TRBV10-2 and TRBJ1-5; the match to TRBD1 covers 7 bases. Germline V gene lookup returns CDR1 WSHSY and CDR2 SAAADI. V shed 4 bases and J 2 bases; nucleotides not matched to a gene: 5. This CDR3 is 15 amino acids long. The CDR3 DNA follows: TGCGCCAGCAGTGTACTTCAGGGGGGCAATCAGCCCCAGCATTTT. This encodes CASSVLQGGNQPQHF.

This clone showed up just a few times. The chain combines TRBV2 with TRBJ2-5; D might be TRBD2 (6 bases). Germline V gene data show CDR1 as SNHLY and CDR2 as FYNNEI. The V end was cut by 8 bases, the J end by 5 bases, with 12 bases between. The CDR3 has 12 amino acids. Here the CDR3 reads CASAGSGETQYF. The CDR3 DNA reads TGTGCCAGCGCGGGGTCTGGGGAGACCCAGTACTTC.

This clone turned up a few times. The chain is built from TRBV5-1 and TRBJ1-1; 8 bases are shared with TRBD1. Germline V gene data show CDR1 as SGHRS and CDR2 as YFSETQ. After removal of 4 bases from V and 13 bases from J, the junction contained 9 bases not matched to a gene. The CDR3 sequence is 12 residues long. The CDR3 DNA follows: TGCGCCAGCAGCCCAGGACAGGGTAGAGATTTCTTT. This codes for CASSPGQGRDFF.

V gene TRBV19 combines with J gene TRBJ2-4, with a weak D call TRBD1 (5 bases). This CDR3 contains 13 residues. Germline V lookup: CDR1 LNHDA, CDR2 SQIVND (reference sequence). Trimming pared 3 bases from V and 6 bases from J, leaving 9 bases between. CDR3 loop: CASSIATVNIQYF. The CDR3 DNA is TGTGCCAGTAGTATTGCGACAGTAAACATTCAGTACTTC.